Shown below are 27 T cell receptor beta chains from a single sample sequenced in a study of tumor-infiltrating lymphocytes in oesophageal squamous cell carcinoma. One entry per CDR3 protein results from TCRdb running MiXCR on the PCR reads. This sample yields 9,500 to 13,000 distinct CDR3 sequences, of which 50% to 65% are seen a single time; around 25% belongs to the top ten. The sample comprised esophageal tumor tissue. The origin of the receptors is a male donor with esophageal squamous cell carcinoma.

Comment on this clonotype: One junction end does not reproduce the germline sequence, and a read error may be involved. The rearrangement links TRBV7-8 to TRBJ2-4; 9 bases agree with TRBD1. The CDR3 is 15 residues long. Germline assignment: CDR1 SGHVS and CDR2 FQNEAQ. The CDR3 DNA sequence: TGTGCCAGCAGCTTATTCACAGGGGGCGACTCACCCCTCCACTTC. It specifies CASSLFTGGDSPLHF.

This clonotype appeared once. The chain combines TRBV28 with TRBJ1-1; 9 nucleotides align to TRBD1. This CDR3 has 15 residues. Per germline, CDR1 MDHEN and CDR2 SYDVKM. Trimming at V came to 5 bases and at J to 6 bases, leaving 10 bases not matched to a gene. Written as DNA, the CDR3 is TGTGCCAGCAGTGGCCCTAAGACAGGGGGTGCTGAAGCTTTCTTT. Amino acid sequence: CASSGPKTGGAEAFF.

The chain combines TRBV6-5 with TRBJ2-5; no clear D. The end of the DNA is better explained by TRBJ2-1, so the J call may be wrong. The CDR3 is 13 residues long. CDR1 and CDR2 from the germline V gene are MNHEY and SVGAGI. CDR3 sequence reads: CASSYGEIGEQFF. The CDR3 coding sequence is TGTGCCAGCAGTTACGGAGAAATTGGTGAGCAGTTCTTC.

V and J are TRBV7-3 and TRBJ2-1; either TRBD1 or TRBD2 may supply D (5 bases each). In germline, CDR1 is SGHTA, CDR2 FQGTGA. The CDR3 runs to 17 residues. V dropped 2 bases and J dropped 3 bases, with 17 bases sitting between them. The CDR3 coding sequence is TGTGCCAGCAGCTTAGGAGTGTGGGGGAGTGACTACAATGAGCAGTTCTTC. Its translation: CASSLGVWGSDYNEQFF.

As for this clonotype: Its ends do not fully match the called genes, so a read error is possible. The V and J genes are TRBV2 and TRBJ2-4, with 7 positions matching TRBD2. The germline V gene encodes CDR1 SNHLY and CDR2 FYNNEI. The CDR3 is made up of 12 amino acids. DNA for the CDR3: TGTGCCAGGGGGGGGACGGTCGAGACCCAGTACTTT. Translation: CARGGTVETQYF.

The V gene is TRBV7-2, the J gene TRBJ2-4, with a possible D match to TRBD1 (5 bases). The J call is doubtful: the DNA matches TRBJ2-5 better. The V gene's germline CDR1 is SGHTA and CDR2 FQGNSA. CDR3 size: 14 residues. The CDR3 is CASSWGLPQETQYF. The CDR3 DNA follows: TGTGCCAGCAGCTGGGGCTTACCTCAAGAGACCCAGTACTTC.

This rearrangement joins TRBV7-6 to TRBJ2-6, with TRBD2 identical over 12 bases. The end of the DNA fits TRBJ2-1 better, so the J call may be wrong. This CDR3 contains 15 residues. In germline, CDR1 is SGHVS, CDR2 FNYEAQ. CDR3 sequence reads: CASSLLAGGPNEQFF. For the CDR3, the DNA is TGTGCCAGCAGCTTACTAGCGGGAGGGCCTAATGAGCAGTTCTTC.

The chain couples TRBV7-2 to TRBJ2-1; D remains unclear. CDR3 size: 12 residues. Deletions cut 2 bases from V and 5 bases from J, with 4 bases between. Germline CDR1 reads SGHTA; CDR2 reads FQGNSA. The CDR3, as DNA: TGTGCCAGCAGCTTAAGGGACAATGAGCAGTTCTTC. This translates into CASSLRDNEQFF.

This clonotype appeared once. This chain joins TRBV7-9 and TRBJ2-6, with 10 bases that match TRBD1. The J segment lost 3 bases and the V segment lost 6 bases, leaving 5 bases of the junction unmatched. CDR1 is SEHNR and CDR2 is FQNEAQ in the germline V gene (reference sequence). This CDR3 region has 16 residues. CDR3 in amino acids: CASSRQGADGANVLTF. The DNA for the CDR3 is TGTGCCAGCAGTCGACAGGGGGCCGATGGGGCCAACGTCCTGACTTTC.

The chain couples TRBV11-3 to TRBJ2-6; 7 bases fit TRBD1. The J call may be in error: the DNA end matches TRBJ2-1 better. Germline V gene data show CDR1 as SGHNT and CDR2 as YENEEA. The CDR3 consists of 15 residues. CDR3 DNA sequence: TGTGCCAGCAGCCAGTCGGACAGGCCCTTCAATGAGCAGTTCTTC. Its translation: CASSQSDRPFNEQFF.

The CDR3 spells CASSFGRGVYEQYF. The CDR3 DNA reads as TGTGCCAGCAGTTTCGGCAGGGGAGTGTACGAGCAGTACTTC. The chain combines TRBV6-2 or TRBV6-3 with TRBJ2-5, with D possibly TRBD1 on 6 matching bases. TRBJ2-7 explains the end of the DNA better; the J call may be wrong. The germline CDR1 and CDR2 sequences are MNHEY and SVGEGT. The CDR3 contains 14 residues.

The chain uses TRBV7-3 and TRBJ2-5; the D gene is possibly TRBD1 (5 bases). The tail of the sequence fits TRBJ2-3 better, so the J call may be wrong. The length of the CDR3 is 14 residues. Germline values: CDR1 SGHTA, CDR2 FQGTGA. CDR3 in amino acids: CASSLMGHPDTQYF. CDR3 DNA sequence: TGTGCCAGCAGCTTAATGGGGCACCCAGATACGCAGTATTTT.

Many counts were recorded for this clonotype. Just one base apart from a much larger clone, this may be a read error. V gene TRBV11-3 combines with J gene TRBJ2-7; D is possibly TRBD2 (6 bases). The CDR3 is made up of 15 amino acids. V shed 5 bases and J shed 7 bases, with 21 bases lying between them. Germline-derived CDR1 and CDR2 are SGHNT and YENEEA. The DNA for the CDR3 is TGTGCCAGCAGCCCGGGGGTATACGAGTCGAATGAGCAGTACTTC. As protein: CASSPGVYESNEQYF.

The genes are TRBV4-1 and TRBJ2-3; D perhaps matches TRBD1 (5 bases). The V end was cut by 0 bases, the J end by 1 base, with 5 bases between. Germline V gives CDR1 MGHRA, CDR2 YSYEKL. CDR3 length: 14 residues. The CDR3 loop reads CASSQDRGTDTQYF. CDR3 bases: TGCGCCAGCAGCCAAGACAGGGGCACAGATACGCAGTATTTT.

This clonotype counts as medium-sized. The chain uses TRBV11-2 and TRBJ1-1; D call uncertain. The V end lost 1 base, the J end lost 5 bases, and 11 bases lay between the germline ends. The CDR3 loop spans 14 amino acids. Germline V gene sequence: CDR1 SGHAT, CDR2 FQNNGV. The CDR3 DNA reads as TGTGCCAGCAGCTTAGGGATGGGCGGGACTGAAGCTTTCTTT. This encodes CASSLGMGGTEAFF.

This clonotype has more than one count but fewer than ten. A much larger clonotype is one base distant, so this may be a read error. This rearrangement joins TRBV24-1 to TRBJ2-1, with D maybe TRBD2 (6 bases). Germline V gene lookup returns CDR1 KGHDR and CDR2 SFDVKD. Trimming removed 4 bases at V and 10 bases at J, with 13 bases between. CDR3 size: 13 residues. The CDR3 DNA is TGTGCCACCAGTGACGCGGGGACCTACGAGCAGTTCTTC. Translated: CATSDAGTYEQFF.

This chain's CDR3 is CASSLGGQAFYNEQYF. CDR3 coding DNA: TGTGCCAGCAGCCTAGGAGGACAGGCGTTCTACAATGAGCAGTACTTC. The V gene is TRBV27, the J gene TRBJ2-4, with TRBD1 matching over 7 bases. The length of the CDR3 is 16 residues. V was pared by 6 bases and J by 13 bases, with 21 bases of the junction left unmatched. Germline V gene data show CDR1 as MNHEY and CDR2 as SMNVEV (reference sequence).

The V call is TRBV24-1, the J call TRBJ2-5, with 8 bases aligning to TRBD1. Germline CDR1 KGHDR, CDR2 SFDVKD. This CDR3 contains 14 residues. The V segment lost 3 bases and the J segment 5 bases; nucleotides outside the gene matches: 4. CDR3 in amino acids: CATSDPTGVETQYF. CDR3 coding DNA: TGTGCCACCAGTGATCCGACAGGGGTGGAGACCCAGTACTTC.

This clonotype is medium-sized by share. The chain joins TRBV6-1 to TRBJ1-2, with TRBD1 as a possible D gene (5 bases). The CDR3 covers 15 residues. Trimming left V 7 bases short and J 6 bases short, with 21 bases between. The germline CDR1 and CDR2 sequences are MNHNS and SASEGT. CDR3 region: CASTFEFRGSHGYTF. As DNA, the CDR3 is TGTGCCAGCACGTTTGAATTCCGGGGCTCCCATGGCTACACCTTC.

This chain connects TRBV2 to TRBJ2-3, with 7 bases aligning to TRBD1. The DNA end lines up better with TRBJ1-1; the J call may be wrong. Germline lookup yields CDR1 SNHLY and CDR2 FYNNEI. CDR3 length equals 18 residues. The CDR3 spells CASRQRSQGRGMNTEAFF. For the CDR3, the DNA is TGTGCCAGCAGGCAACGGTCACAGGGGAGAGGTATGAACACTGAAGCTTTCTTT.

The J gene is TRBJ2-1, the V gene TRBV7-3; no clear D gene. Trimming removed 5 bases at V and 5 bases at J, with 7 bases between. The CDR3 totals 12 residues. CDR1 and CDR2 from the germline V gene are SGHTA and FQGTGA. CDR3 loop: CASSPSNNEQFF. CDR3 DNA: TGTGCCAGCAGCCCGTCGAACAATGAGCAGTTCTTC.

The chain combines TRBV7-1 with TRBJ2-1; 10 bases align to TRBD2. TRBV7-1 is labeled an ORF, and its function is uncertain. The trim removed 5 bases at V and 2 bases at J, leaving 3 bases unmatched. This CDR3 spans 15 amino acids. CDR3 DNA sequence: TGTGCCAGCAGCCCTAGCGGGAGAACCTACAATGAGCAGTTCTTC. Translation gives CASSPSGRTYNEQFF.

The chain carries TRBV6-1 and TRBJ2-7; the match to TRBD2 covers 9 bases. The V segment lost 7 bases and the J segment 2 bases; nucleotides outside the gene matches: 6. CDR1 and CDR2 from the germline V gene are MNHNS and SASEGT. The CDR3 consists of 14 residues. CDR3 amino acids: CASKPAGGPYEQYF. In DNA form, the CDR3 reads TGTGCCAGCAAGCCGGCGGGAGGGCCCTACGAGCAGTACTTC.

The chain couples TRBV6-1 to TRBJ2-4; D is unresolved. V lost 6 bases, J lost 6 bases, and 21 bases lay in between. Germline CDR1 and CDR2: MNHNS and SASEGT. The CDR3 length is 16 residues. CDR3 DNA: TGTGCCAGCAGACGAGCACATGGGGATTGGGTAAACATTCAGTACTTC. Its translation is CASRRAHGDWVNIQYF.

This chain links TRBV7-6 with TRBJ2-3; a possible D gene is TRBD1 (5 bases). Deletions cut 6 bases from V and 6 bases from J, with 16 bases between. The germline gives CDR1 SGHVS, CDR2 FNYEAQ. The CDR3 contains 14 residues. The CDR3: CASSSGLGVDTQYF. The CDR3 region has the DNA TGTGCCAGCAGTTCCGGGCTAGGGGTGGATACGCAGTATTTT. The full variable domain, completed using reference TRBV7-6 and TRBJ2-3, is GAGVSQSPRYKVTKRGQDVALRCDPISGHVSLYWYRQALGQGPEFLTYFNYEAQQDKSGLPNDRFSAERPEGSISTLTIQRTEQRDSAMYRCASSSGLGVDTQYFGPGTRLTVL.

Turning to this clonotype: An end of the junction does not agree with germline; a read error may underlie this. The V gene is TRBV7-6, the J gene TRBJ2-5, with D possibly TRBD1 on 8 matching bases. The CDR3 covers 14 residues. From germline, CDR1 is SGHVS and CDR2 FNYEAQ. The CDR3 region has the DNA TGTGCTAGCAGCCTCCAGACAGGGGAGGGGACCCAGTACTTC. Amino acid sequence: CASSLQTGEGTQYF.

Within the sample, this clonotype is medium-sized. The chain joins TRBV6-1 to TRBJ2-2; a weak D match, TRBD2 (5 bases). Trimming removed 5 bases from V and 7 bases from J, with 8 bases in between. This CDR3 region has 12 residues. Germline CDR1 and CDR2: MNHNS and SASEGT. Written as DNA, the CDR3 is TGTGCCAGCAGTCGGACTTTCGGGGAGCTGTTTTTT. Its translation: CASSRTFGELFF.